This T cell receptor beta chain was recovered during a study of T cell changes during pregnancy in multiple sclerosis (dated by TCRdb to between 2017 and 2020). Background on the whole study: In women with multiple sclerosis, the researchers looked at how the T cell repertoire shifted as pregnancy progressed.

A note on this clone: The antigen this receptor binds is unknown. No base quality values were provided; no much bigger clone lies one nucleotide off.

CDR1 SGHTA and CDR2 FQGNSA were looked up in the germline V gene. Trimming removed 3 bases from V and 8 bases from J, leaving 13 bases between the germline ends. The CDR3 goes from the cysteine to the phenylalanine over 13 residues. Only the CDR3 DNA is retained, 39 bases long and in frame from the first base. The library was made by the immunoSEQ multiplex PCR assay. Not all clones reach the TCRdb copy of this immuneACCESS table, which keeps in-frame sequences only. Checked studies attribute under half of the gap to unresolved V genes and leave the rest unexplained. This sample is represented by tens of thousands of clones; approximately 95% of them were singletons. More than 0.9% of the sample is taken by the ten largest.

The input for sequencing was peripheral blood, taken in the first trimester of pregnancy. The source is a female donor with multiple sclerosis, enrolled in a pregnancy study. The sequence is built from TRBV7-2 and TRBJ1-2; the D gene assignment is ambiguous. The DNA sequence follows: TGTGCCAGCAGCTTGGGAGCCGGGAGAGGCTACACCTTC. Its coded protein is CASSLGAGRGYTF.